Following are 26 T cell receptor beta chains from one sample sequenced in a study of blood T cell repertoires in COVID-19. Only in-frame clones appear in the TCRdb table, and some are missing; sequencing was by immunoSEQ multiplex PCR. The sample has approximately 200,000 clones, 82% seen once. The specimen sequenced was PBMCs or T cells enriched from blood (not recorded which). These TCRs come from a man in his forties or fifties who had recovered from COVID-19.

The chain has TRBV6-2 or TRBV6-3 and TRBJ2-1; 14 positions match TRBD2. Trimming at V came to 2 bases and at J to 7 bases, leaving 4 bases not matched to a gene. Germline V gene sequence: CDR1 MNHEY, CDR2 SVGEGT. This CDR3 spans 16 amino acids. In DNA, the CDR3 is TGTGCCAGCAGTTACGCAGGGACTAGCGGGAGAAATGAGCAGTTCTTC. Amino acid sequence: CASSYAGTSGRNEQFF.

The chain combines TRBV19 with TRBJ1-2; the D is unclear. Germline assignment: CDR1 LNHDA and CDR2 SQIVND (reference sequence). The CDR3 has 12 amino acids. The V end was cut by 7 bases, the J end by 5 bases, with 11 bases between. The CDR3 spells CASKIGLYGYTF. DNA for the CDR3: TGTGCCAGTAAGATCGGTTTATATGGCTACACCTTC. Full variable domain (remainder filled in from reference TRBV19 and TRBJ1-2): DGGITQSPKYLFRKEGQNVTLSCEQNLNHDAMYWYRQDPGQGLRLIYYSQIVNDFQKGDIAEGYSVSREKKESFPLTVTSAQKNPTAFYLCASKIGLYGYTFGSGTRLTVV.

The rearrangement links TRBV30 to TRBJ2-7; 9 bases map to TRBD2. In germline, CDR1 is GTSNPN, CDR2 SVGIG (reference sequence). The ends lost 0 bases at V and 0 bases at J; junction bases unmatched: 6. The CDR3 length is 16 residues. CDR3 nucleotides: TGTGCCTGGAGTGTACTCAGCGGGAGGACCTCCTACGAGCAGTACTTC. Encoded protein: CAWSVLSGRTSYEQYF.

This chain joins TRBV6-2 or TRBV6-3 and TRBJ2-7; D perhaps matches TRBD2 (5 bases). Trimming cost V 4 bases and J 1 base, with 17 bases left between them. The CDR3 has 16 amino acids. The germline V gene has CDR1 MNHEY and CDR2 SVGEGT. The CDR3, as DNA: TGTGCCAGCAGTTTCGAGCTCGGCGGGCCTTCCTACGAGCAGTACTTC. Its translation: CASSFELGGPSYEQYF.

Here the CDR3 reads CASSRGAGTGAVDTQYF. The CDR3 coding sequence is TGTGCCAGCAGCCGGGGGGCCGGGACAGGGGCGGTAGATACGCAGTATTTT. This chain links TRBV11-3 with TRBJ2-3, with 10 bases that match TRBD1. V gave up 5 bases and J gave up 5 bases; unmatched junction bases: 13. This CDR3 is built from 17 residues. Germline V CDR1 and CDR2: SGHNT, YENEEA.

DNA for the CDR3: TGTGCCAGCAGCCAATCTAGCGGGCTATTATACGAGCAGTACGTC. Translation gives CASSQSSGLLYEQYV. The rearrangement uses TRBV14 and TRBJ2-7; 8 bases agree with TRBD2. This CDR3 spans 15 amino acids. Germline CDR1 reads SGHDN; CDR2 reads FVKESK. The V gene end was trimmed by 2 bases and the J gene end by 4 bases; junction bases not matched to a gene: 7.

The V gene is TRBV5-6, the J gene TRBJ2-7; 7 bases agree with TRBD1. The trim removed 0 bases at V and 3 bases at J, leaving 3 bases unmatched. Germline V gives CDR1 SGHDT, CDR2 YYEEEE. CDR3 size: 14 residues. The CDR3 coding sequence is TGTGCCAGCAGCTTGGCTGGGACAGACTACGAGCAGTACGTC. Residues: CASSLAGTDYEQYV.

The count of this clone is one. This chain joins TRBV14 and TRBJ1-1; no reliable D call. V lost 10 bases to trimming and J lost 3 bases, with 15 bases between them. The CDR3 is made up of 13 amino acids. Germline V gives CDR1 SGHDN, CDR2 FVKESK. The CDR3 DNA is TGTGCCACCAGTCCGAATTTAGACACTGAAGCTTTCTTT. Its translation: CATSPNLDTEAFF.

The chain carries TRBV5-4 and TRBJ2-5; 12 nucleotides align to TRBD1. The germline gives CDR1 SGHNT, CDR2 YYREEE (reference sequence). CDR3 length equals 18 residues. V was pared by 5 bases and J by 4 bases, with 15 bases of the junction left unmatched. In nucleotides, the CDR3 is TGTGCCAGCAGTGGACGATTAGGGGGACAGGGGGCCGGAGAGACCCAGTACTTC. It is translated as CASSGRLGGQGAGETQYF.

This chain uses TRBV9 with TRBJ1-6, with 7 nucleotides matching TRBD1. This CDR3 has 13 residues. Germline CDR1 and CDR2: SGDLS and YYNGEE. Trimming at V came to 3 bases and at J to 11 bases, leaving 5 bases not matched to a gene. This CDR3 reads CASSATGETPLHF. CDR3 sequence (DNA): TGTGCCAGCAGCGCCACAGGGGAGACACCCCTCCACTTT. Filled out from reference TRBV9 and TRBJ1-6, the complete variable domain reads DSGVTQTPKHLITATGQRVTLRCSPRSGDLSVYWYQQSLDQGLQFLIQYYNGEERAKGNILERFSAQQFPDLHSELNLSSLELGDSALYFCASSATGETPLHFGNGTRLTVT.

This rearrangement joins TRBV9 to TRBJ2-6; D might be TRBD2 (5 bases). CDR3 length: 15 amino acids. Germline V gene data show CDR1 as SGDLS and CDR2 as YYNGEE. Trimming stripped 3 bases from V and 2 bases from J, with 9 bases between. The CDR3 here is CASSALATGANVLTF. CDR3 in DNA: TGTGCCAGCAGCGCCCTAGCAACTGGGGCCAACGTCCTGACTTTC.

The gene calls are TRBV30 and TRBJ1-2, with D uncertain. The V end lost 7 bases, the J end lost 6 bases, and 12 bases lay between the germline ends. The CDR3 has 11 residues. Germline CDR1 and CDR2: GTSNPN and SVGIG (reference sequence). CDR3 protein: CAFRHFHGYTF. CDR3 coding DNA: TGTGCCTTCCGACATTTCCATGGCTACACCTTC.

V and J are TRBV5-1 and TRBJ2-3, with 7 bases lining up with TRBD1. Trimming removed 4 bases from V and 2 bases from J; junction bases left unmatched: 10. The CDR3 sequence is 16 residues long. Germline V gene sequence: CDR1 SGHRS, CDR2 YFSETQ. CDR3 bases: TGCGCCAGCAGCACCCTCGCCAGGGGGATCACAGATACGCAGTATTTT. It encodes CASSTLARGITDTQYF.

To note about this clone: Other DNA sequences in the sample encode the same CDR3. The chain employs TRBV6-5 and TRBJ2-7; 7 nucleotides align to TRBD1. Germline CDR1 MNHEY, CDR2 SVGAGI. V shed 2 bases, J shed 2 bases, and the junction held 3 bases outside the gene matches. There are 14 residues in the CDR3. This CDR3 reads CASSYLTGTYEQYF. Here the CDR3 DNA reads TGTGCCAGCAGTTACCTGACAGGGACCTACGAGCAGTACTTC.

The chain joins TRBV7-3 to TRBJ2-2, with D possibly being TRBD2 (5 bases). V was cut by 5 bases and J by 5 bases, with 21 bases left in between. CDR3 length: 17 residues. Germline lookup yields CDR1 SGHTA and CDR2 FQGTGA. Written as DNA, the CDR3 is TGTGCCAGCAGCCCAGCGGTCCTTTCAGGCTGGACCGGGGAGCTGTTTTTT. It translates to CASSPAVLSGWTGELFF.

CDR3: CASSLVVDTIYF. CDR3 in DNA: TGTGCCAGCAGCTTGGTAGTGGACACCATATATTTT. This rearrangement joins TRBV5-8 to TRBJ1-3, with unresolved D. In germline, CDR1 is SGHTS, CDR2 YDEGEE. Trimming took 0 bases from V and 8 from J, leaving 6 bases between them. This CDR3 has 12 amino acids.

This chain connects TRBV13 to TRBJ2-7, with TRBD2 matching over 8 bases. The CDR3 has 16 residues. V lost 4 bases to trimming and J lost 2 bases; unmatched junction nucleotides: 10. Germline CDR1 and CDR2: PRHDT and FYEKMQ (reference sequence). CDR3 coding DNA: TGTGCCAGCAGCTCCAACCTCGGGAGGGCAGCCTACGAGCAGTACTTC. Amino acids: CASSSNLGRAAYEQYF.

Only a few counts were recorded for this clone. The chain joins TRBV6-5 to TRBJ2-1, with D hard to call. Looked up from germline, CDR1 is MNHEY and CDR2 is SVGAGI. Trimming removed 0 bases from V and 3 bases from J, with 12 bases in between. This CDR3 is 16 amino acids long. The CDR3 loop reads CASSYSAYYDYNEQFF. The CDR3 DNA is TGTGCCAGCAGTTACTCAGCATACTACGACTACAATGAGCAGTTCTTC.

The chain employs TRBV9 and TRBJ2-7; no reliable D call. With 0 bases removed from V and 6 bases from J, the gap between germline ends came to 7 bases. Germline-derived CDR1 and CDR2 are SGDLS and YYNGEE. This CDR3 has 12 residues. CDR3 residues: CASSVGAGEQYF. CDR3 DNA: TGTGCCAGCAGCGTAGGCGCCGGCGAGCAGTACTTC.

V gene TRBV14 combines with J gene TRBJ2-1, with TRBD2 as a possible D gene (5 bases). Germline CDR1 SGHDN, CDR2 FVKESK. The germline V and J ends were trimmed by 4 bases and 3 bases, with 13 bases remaining between them. CDR3 size: 15 residues. The CDR3 DNA sequence: TGTGCCAGCAGCCGATTAGACGCGGGCTACAATGAGCAGTTCTTC. Translating gives CASSRLDAGYNEQFF.

The V gene is TRBV28, the J gene TRBJ2-1; weak D call: TRBD1 (5 bases). Germline-derived CDR1 and CDR2 are MDHEN and SYDVKM. Trimming removed 10 bases from V and 8 bases from J, with 9 bases in between. This CDR3 comprises 10 residues. The CDR3 nucleotides read TGTGCCACCAGGGCGGATGAGCAGTTCTTC. Protein sequence: CATRADEQFF. The whole variable domain, remainder taken from reference TRBV28 and TRBJ2-1, is DVKVTQSSRYLVKRTGEKVFLECVQDMDHENMFWYRQDPGLGLRLIYFSYDVKMKEKGDIPEGYSVSREKKERFSLILESASTNQTSMYLCATRADEQFFGPGTRLTVL.

V usage is TRBV28 and J usage is TRBJ1-2; TRBD1 matches 7 bases. The CDR3 has 15 residues. From germline, CDR1 is MDHEN and CDR2 SYDVKM. After removal of 4 bases from V and 2 bases from J, the junction contained 7 bases not matched to a gene. The CDR3: CASSSLKDRNYGYTF. Here the CDR3 DNA reads TGTGCCAGCAGTTCCCTAAAGGACAGGAACTATGGCTACACCTTC.

The CDR3 bases are TGTGCCAGCAGCCCGCAGACAGGGGCCAATTCACCCCTCCACTTT. It yields the protein CASSPQTGANSPLHF. This chain connects TRBV11-2 to TRBJ1-6; TRBD1 agrees at 8 bases. J was trimmed by 7 bases and V by 5 bases; bases with no gene match: 7. Germline CDR1 and CDR2: SGHAT and FQNNGV. CDR3 length equals 15 residues. The variable domain in full, completed from reference TRBV11-2 and TRBJ1-6, reads EAGVAQSPRYKIIEKRQSVAFWCNPISGHATLYWYQQILGQGPKLLIQFQNNGVVDDSQLPKDRFSAERLKGVDSTLKIQPAKLEDSAVYLCASSPQTGANSPLHFGNGTRLTVT.

This CDR3 is CASSRPMTGYQGNTEAFF. CDR3 nucleotides: TGTGCCAGCAGTCGCCCCATGACAGGGTATCAAGGGAACACTGAAGCTTTCTTT. V and J are TRBV11-2 and TRBJ1-1; the match to TRBD1 covers 7 bases. V was clipped by 6 bases and J by 1 base; unmatched bases: 17. The CDR3 runs to 18 residues. CDR1 SGHAT and CDR2 FQNNGV come from the germline V gene.

This rearrangement joins TRBV5-4 to TRBJ2-5; the D gene is possibly TRBD1 (5 bases). V shed 0 bases and J shed 1 base, with 13 bases lying between them. The CDR3 runs 16 residues. The germline CDR1 and CDR2 sequences are SGHNT and YYREEE (reference sequence). In nucleotides, the CDR3 is TGTGCCAGCAGCTTGGATACAGGCTCGAGCCAAGAGACCCAGTACTTC. It specifies CASSLDTGSSQETQYF. Together with reference TRBV5-4 and TRBJ2-5, the CDR3 gives the full variable domain: ETGVTQSPTHLIKTRGQQVTLRCSSQSGHNTVSWYQQALGQGPQFIFQYYREEENGRGNFPPRFSGLQFPNYSSELNVNALELDDSALYLCASSLDTGSSQETQYFGPGTRLLVL.

The chain employs TRBV5-1 and TRBJ2-3; maybe TRBD1 (8 bases). The germline gives CDR1 SGHRS, CDR2 YFSETQ. V gave up 2 bases and J gave up 2 bases, with 21 bases separating them. The CDR3 totals 18 residues. The CDR3 DNA reads as TGCGCCAGCAGCTTAGGACAGGGATGGGAGGGAGCCACAGATACGCAGTATTTT. Translated, it gives CASSLGQGWEGATDTQYF. Looking up the rest from reference TRBV5-1 and TRBJ2-3 gives the full variable domain: KAGVTQTPRYLIKTRGQQVTLSCSPISGHRSVSWYQQTPGQGLQFLFEYFSETQRNKGNFPGRFSGRQFSNSRSEMNVSTLELGDSALYLCASSLGQGWEGATDTQYFGPGTRLTVL.